The 20 T cell receptor delta chains in this list originate from one sample, sequenced in a study of γδ T cells in repeated Plasmodium falciparum infection. Bulk repertoires came from Vgamma9/Vdelta2+ or Vdelta2-negative gammadelta T cells flow-sorted from PBMC. TCRdb re-called the multiplex PCR reads with CATT. This sample has tens of thousands of delta-chain clones, with 0.98% found just once. Sequenced: gamma-delta T cells from blood. The source is a pool of human donors (malaria-infected and uninfected, not separated).

A remark on this clone: This likely reflects a read error, since a far larger clone is one base away. Other DNA sequences from this sample encode an identical CDR3 as well. The J gene is TRDJ1, the V gene TRDV1; the match to TRDD3 covers 8 bases. The J gene comes from matching the DNA to germline here; TCRdb lacks it. The CDR3 consists of 19 residues. Per germline, CDR1 TSWWSYY and CDR2 QGS. Unmatched junction bases numbered 15, after V lost 2 bases and J lost 1 base. CDR3 protein: CALGEIQGVWGTSTDKLIF. In nucleotides, the CDR3 is TGTGCTCTTGGGGAAATTCAAGGGGTCTGGGGGACGTCCACCGATAAACTCATCTTT.

Notes on this clone: A far bigger clonotype differs at one base, so this is likely a read error. Other nucleotide sequences in the sample specify the same CDR3. The V gene call is TRDV1, and the J gene call is absent. Germline V gene data show CDR1 as TSWWSYY and CDR2 as QGS. The CDR3 is 19 residues long. In nucleotides, the CDR3 is TGTGCTCTTGGGGCCCCCCCTCCTCCCGGTCCTTCGTACGCCGATAAACTCATCTTC. Translating it yields CALGAPPPPGPSYADKLIF.

This clone showed up just a few times. The amino acid sequence in TCRdb belongs to a much larger clone and departs from this DNA's translation at residue 9, likely a sequencing read error; the sequence shown is translated from the DNA. The rearrangement links TRDV1 to TRDJ1; TRDD2 might be the D (5 bases). As TCRdb names no J gene, one was assigned here on the basis of a DNA match to germline. The CDR3 loop spans 22 amino acids. The V end lost 5 bases, the J end lost 2 bases, and 36 bases lay between the germline ends. Germline values: CDR1 TSWWSYY, CDR2 QGS. Written as DNA, the CDR3 is TGTGCTCTTGGGAAGACCCCATTCCTCCTCACCAATTTAGCGTCTCCAACCGATAAACTCATCTTT. This sequence encodes CALGKTPFLLTNLASPTDKLIF.

As to this clone: TCRdb's protein, taken from a much larger clone, differs from this DNA's translation at residue 13, likely owing to a read error; the protein displayed comes from the DNA. CDR3 residues: CALGDPCAFLRSVYTDKLIF. The CDR3 nucleotides read TGTGCTCTTGGGGATCCTTGCGCCTTCCTACGTAGCGTGTACACCGATAAACTCATCTTT. The chain recombines TRDV1 with TRDJ1, with 9 positions matching TRDD2. This CDR3 is built from 20 residues. CDR1 and CDR2 from the germline V gene are TSWWSYY and QGS. Trimming removed 3 bases from V and 0 bases from J; junction bases left unmatched: 17.

As to this clone: TCRdb pairs this DNA with a much larger clone's protein that differs at residue 5, likely a read error; the protein shown was translated from the DNA. V is TRDV2 and J is TRDJ1; 13 nucleotides align to TRDD3. V gave up 3 bases and J gave up 3 bases; unmatched junction bases: 6. Per germline, CDR1 GEAIGNYY and CDR2 EKD. The CDR3 length is 16 residues. CDR3 in amino acids: CACDAELGDTADKLIF. The DNA of the CDR3 is TGTGCCTGTGACGCCGAACTGGGGGATACGGCCGATAAACTCATCTTT.

By share, this clone counts as medium-sized. The chain links TRDV2 to TRDJ1; D unresolved. The CDR3 is 15 amino acids. V shed 1 base and J shed 4 bases, with 15 bases lying between them. The V gene's germline CDR1 is GEAIGNYY and CDR2 EKD. CDR3 amino acids: CACDTISSVGDKLIF. The CDR3 DNA reads as TGTGCCTGTGACACGATATCCTCTGTGGGCGATAAACTCATCTTT.

As for this clone: TCRdb assigns this DNA the protein of a much larger clone, which departs from its translation at residue 14; this likely reflects a read error, and the protein shown comes from translating the DNA. The chain links TRDV1 to TRDJ1; 10 nucleotides agree with TRDD3. The J gene is absent in TCRdb and was assigned here via DNA matching to germline. The CDR3 covers 20 residues. J was trimmed by 0 bases and V by 3 bases; bases with no gene match: 16. Germline values: CDR1 TSWWSYY, CDR2 QGS. The CDR3 sequence: CALGELKTGGCELHTDKLIF. The CDR3 DNA reads as TGTGCTCTTGGGGAGTTGAAGACTGGGGGATGCGAGCTGCACACCGATAAACTCATCTTT.

This clone has just a few counts. A read error likely explains why the TCRdb protein, taken from a much larger clone, differs from this DNA's translation at residue 17; the protein shown is translated from the DNA. The chain is built from TRDV2 and TRDJ3; D is perhaps TRDD3 (5 bases). TCRdb does not report a J gene; here it was assigned by matching the DNA to germline references. Germline V gene data show CDR1 as GEAIGNYY and CDR2 as EKD. The CDR3 loop spans 20 amino acids. CDR3 bases: TGTGCCTGTGACACCGTAGACATCCGAGCAAGCTCCTGGGACACCCGACGGATGTTTTTC. Translated, it gives CACDTVDIRASSWDTRRMFF.

As to this clone: For this DNA, TCRdb reports the protein of a much larger clone, which diverges at residue 10, most likely from a read error; the protein presented here is translated directly from the DNA. The chain uses TRDV1 and TRDJ1; D tentatively reads TRDD2 or TRDD3 (8 bases each). V lost 1 base and J lost 0, with 39 bases in between. The germline V gene encodes CDR1 TSWWSYY and CDR2 QGS. CDR3 length equals 25 residues. This CDR3 reads CALGEPTFLVSFNDGGFRYTDKLIF. The CDR3 DNA sequence: TGTGCTCTTGGGGAACCAACCTTCCTAGTCTCTTTTAATGATGGGGGATTCCGGTACACCGATAAACTCATCTTT.

Details on this clone: It is likely a read error: a sequence one base away is far more abundant. The sample holds other DNA sequences that translate to the same CDR3. V gene TRDV2 combines with J gene TRDJ1; D uncertain. The J gene, missing from TCRdb, was assigned here through DNA to germline matching. V was pared by 3 bases and J by 9 bases, with 16 bases between. Germline CDR1 and CDR2: GEAIGNYY and EKD. This CDR3 has 13 residues. CDR3 nucleotides: TGTGCCTGTGACGTCCGACGGGTTCCCGAACTCATCTTT. Encoded protein: CACDVRRVPELIF.

About this clone itself: The protein recorded in TCRdb matches a much larger clone and deviates from this DNA's translation at residue 5, suggesting a read error; the protein here is obtained by translating the DNA. The chain links TRDV1 to TRDJ1; TRDD3 aligns across 8 bases. Since TCRdb gives no J gene, matching the DNA to germline was used here to assign it. CDR3 length equals 21 residues. J gave up 5 bases and V 4 bases, and 27 bases lay outside the gene matches. From germline, CDR1 is TSWWSYY and CDR2 QGS. The CDR3 DNA follows: TGTGCTCTTGGGGGACACCGCATGCGACTGGGGGCTCTCCTTCTCTTGGATAAACTCATCTTT. The encoded protein is CALGGHRMRLGALLLLDKLIF.

Of note for this clone: For this DNA, TCRdb reports the protein of a much larger clone, which diverges at residue 18, most likely from a read error; the protein presented here is translated directly from the DNA. The V gene is TRDV1; the J gene was not called; the table names TRDD3, a call not compared with the DNA. Germline V CDR1 and CDR2: TSWWSYY, QGS. The CDR3 consists of 21 residues. Here the CDR3 reads CALGAPSGDSSRSTPRRGLIF. The CDR3 bases are TGTGCTCTTGGGGCCCCCTCGGGTGATTCCTCCCGATCGACTCCTCGCCGCGGGCTCATCTTT.

The sample holds many counts of this clone. A far larger clone is one base from this, pointing to a likely read error. The sample has other DNA sequences that encode this CDR3 too. TRDV2 is the V gene, and the J gene was not called; the table's D call, TRDD3, was not checked against the DNA. This CDR3 has 19 amino acids. CDR1 GEAIGNYY and CDR2 EKD come from the germline V gene. CDR3 nucleotide sequence: TGTGCCTGTGACTCCTTACTGGGGGCATTACCGGGGGACACCGATAAACTCATCTTC. Translated, it gives CACDSLLGALPGDTDKLIF.

This clone was seen more than once but under ten times. TCRdb's entry gives the protein of a much larger clone, which mismatches this DNA's translation at residue 9, likely from a read error; the protein reported here is translated from the DNA. The chain employs TRDV2 and TRDJ1; tentative D call: TRDD2 (5 bases). TCRdb records no J gene; here it was assigned by comparing the DNA to germline. V was cut by 3 bases and J by 0 bases, with 13 bases left in between. Germline V gene sequence: CDR1 GEAIGNYY, CDR2 EKD. The CDR3 spans 15 residues. In nucleotides, the CDR3 is TGTGCCTGTGACCCCCTTCTACCGCACACCGATAAACTCATCTTT. It specifies CACDPLLPHTDKLIF.

This clone was counted many times. This chain links TRDV2 with TRDJ1, with 9 bases fitting TRDD3. Germline loops: CDR1 GEAIGNYY, CDR2 EKD. The CDR3 has 20 amino acids. After removal of 5 bases from V and 0 bases from J, the junction contained 21 bases not matched to a gene. CDR3 sequence: CACVFRTGGPYLLYTDKLIF. For the CDR3, the DNA is TGTGCCTGTGTTTTCCGTACTGGGGGACCGTACCTCCTGTACACCGATAAACTCATCTTT.

This clone was counted many times. The J gene is TRDJ1, the V gene TRDV1, with D possibly matching TRDD2 (9 bases). The CDR3 runs 23 residues. CDR1 is TSWWSYY and CDR2 is QGS in the germline V gene. Trimming stripped 0 bases from V and 0 bases from J, with 32 bases between. The CDR3 DNA follows: TGTGCTCTTGGGGAACTGCGGCCTTCCTACGTCTACTGGGGGTCCCCGAACACCGATAAACTCATCTTT. Protein sequence: CALGELRPSYVYWGSPNTDKLIF.

On this clone itself: A far larger clone differs by one base, so this is likely a read error. This same CDR3 is encoded by further DNA sequences in the sample. The J gene is TRDJ1, the V gene TRDV1; TRDD3 agrees at 12 bases. Assignment of the J gene here rests on matching the DNA to germline, because TCRdb gives none. The J segment lost 0 bases and the V segment lost 9 bases, leaving 8 bases of the junction unmatched. The CDR3 has 16 amino acids. Per germline, CDR1 TSWWSYY and CDR2 QGS. CDR3 nucleotide sequence: TGTGCTCTCGTGGGTACTGGGGGATACAACACCGATAAACTCATCTTT. Protein product: CALVGTGGYNTDKLIF.

This clone was observed a few times. This DNA's translation and the protein TCRdb lists, from a much larger clone, do not match at residue 16, likely due to a read error; the protein shown is translated from the DNA. The CDR3, as DNA: TGTGCTCTTGGGGACGCCTACGAATACTGGGGGCCGCTCACCGATAGACTCATCTTT. Its protein is CALGDAYEYWGPLTDRLIF. V gene TRDV1 combines with J gene TRDJ1; 8 nucleotides agree with TRDD3. TCRdb leaves out the J gene; it was filled in here by matching the DNA to germline. This CDR3 comprises 19 residues. Germline CDR1 reads TSWWSYY; CDR2 reads QGS.

For this clone: The amino acid sequence in TCRdb belongs to a much larger clone and departs from this DNA's translation at residue 19, likely a sequencing read error; the sequence shown is translated from the DNA. V usage is TRDV1 and J usage is TRDJ2; 11 bases match TRDD3. The CDR3 is 22 residues long. From germline, CDR1 is TSWWSYY and CDR2 QGS. Here the CDR3 reads CALGRPGLPLNVWGIRPAKLFF. For the CDR3, the DNA is TGTGCTCTTGGGAGACCCGGCCTTCCCCTTAACGTTTGGGGGATACGACCAGCAAAACTCTTCTTT.

On this clone: A far larger clone is just one base off, so this is likely a read error. Within the sample, other DNA sequences also encode this same CDR3. The chain employs TRDV2 and TRDJ1; 10 bases map to TRDD3. TCRdb is silent on the J gene; assignment here came from matching the DNA to germline. Germline CDR1 is GEAIGNYY and CDR2 is EKD. The length of the CDR3 is 18 residues. DNA for the CDR3: TGTGCCTGTGACACCCCTTTAGGTGGGGGATACCCCACCGACAAACTCATCTTT. It encodes CACDTPLGGGYPTDKLIF.